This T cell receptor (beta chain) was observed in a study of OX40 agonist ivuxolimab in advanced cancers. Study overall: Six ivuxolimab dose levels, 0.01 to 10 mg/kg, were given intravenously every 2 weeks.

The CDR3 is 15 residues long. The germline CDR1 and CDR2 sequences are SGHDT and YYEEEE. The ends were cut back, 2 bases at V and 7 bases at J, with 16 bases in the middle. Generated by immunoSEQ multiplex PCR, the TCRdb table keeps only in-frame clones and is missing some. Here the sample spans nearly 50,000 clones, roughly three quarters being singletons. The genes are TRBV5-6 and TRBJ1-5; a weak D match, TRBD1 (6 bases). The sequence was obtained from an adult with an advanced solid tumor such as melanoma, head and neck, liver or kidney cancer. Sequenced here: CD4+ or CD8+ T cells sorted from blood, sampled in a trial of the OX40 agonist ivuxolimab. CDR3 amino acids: CASSLGPGVRQPQHF. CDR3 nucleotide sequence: TGTGCCAGCAGCTTAGGGCCAGGGGTACGACAGCCCCAGCATTTT. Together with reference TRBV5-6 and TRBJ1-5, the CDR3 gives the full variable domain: DAGVTQSPTHLIKTRGQQVTLRCSPKSGHDTVSWYQQALGQGPQFIFQYYEEEERQRGNFPDRFSGHQFPNYSSELNVNALLLGDSALYLCASSLGPGVRQPQHFGDGTRLSIL.